Following are 3 T cell receptor beta chains from one sample sequenced in a study of T cells in tumors and immune-related adverse events. Assay: immunoSEQ multiplex PCR; the TCRdb copy retains only in-frame clones and omits some. There are 20,000 to 25,000 clones in the sample; 75% to 95% occur only once, and over 1.3% lies in the top ten. This sample comprised lymph node tissue, obtained from a patient treated with anti-PD-1 therapy. These receptors came from a female donor with metastatic renal cell carcinoma.

In the case of this clone: The junction departs from the called germline gene at one end, perhaps through a read error. The sample holds other DNA sequences that translate to the same CDR3. The chain combines TRBV5-1 with TRBJ2-1, with 12 bases that match TRBD2. Germline V CDR1 and CDR2: SGHRS, YFSETQ. CDR3 length: 16 residues. The CDR3 DNA sequence: TGCGCCAGCAGCGGAATGACTAGCGGGAGTATAAATGAGCAATTCTTC. Its protein is CASSGMTSGSINEQFF.

This clone was seen a handful of times. The genes are TRBV29-1 and TRBJ1-1; a weak D match, TRBD1 (5 bases). This CDR3 is built from 13 residues. In germline, CDR1 is SQVTM, CDR2 ANQGSEA. Trimming left V 2 bases short and J 0 bases short, with 7 bases between. The CDR3 spells CSVETTVNTEAFF. Written as DNA, the CDR3 is TGCAGCGTTGAAACGACAGTGAACACTGAAGCTTTCTTT.

This clone appeared once. V is TRBV25-1 and J is TRBJ1-4, with D perhaps TRBD1 (5 bases). The CDR3 loop spans 14 amino acids. CDR1 MGHDK and CDR2 SYGVNS come from the germline V gene. Trimming left V 4 bases short and J 0 bases short, with 6 bases between. The CDR3: CASSGGATNEKLFF. CDR3 bases: TGTGCCAGCAGTGGGGGGGCAACTAATGAAAAACTGTTTTTT.